This paragraph covers one T cell receptor beta chain sequence. The missing conserved phenylalanine or tryptophan at the end of this CDR3 makes a read error likely. Because the CDR3's place on the DNA is in doubt, the DNA is left out and the CDR3 is given as listed by TCRdb. These data belong to a study of tumor-infiltrating lymphocytes in primary liver carcinoma. Germline V gene data show CDR1 as MDHEN and CDR2 as SYDVKM. The CDR3 contains 14 residues when both ends are counted. Co-extraction of both nucleic acids (RNA and DNA) used roughly 20-34 mg of unsorted bulk tissue. Starting from roughly 0.5 ug of total RNA, TCR beta cDNA was produced with a primer in the constant region. Three rounds of nested multiplex PCR with slightly modified ARM-PCR produced TCR beta libraries. The two initial PCR rounds, about 9 cycles each, used TRBV1-TRBV30 forward and C-beta reverse primers. TCRdb fed the multiplex PCR reads into MiXCR, producing one record per CDR3 protein. The table records about 120,000 distinct CDR3 sequences, nearly 70% of them present only once.

This sequence was found in a woman aged 55-69 years with primary liver carcinoma and hepatitis B virus infection. The rearrangement uses TRBV28 and TRBJ1-2; TRBD1, the table's D call, lacks a check against the DNA. The sequenced material came from tumor-adjacent normal liver tissue. CDR3 region: CASRPSPAAGTVVI.